The present T cell receptor beta chain was sequenced within a study of T cells in localized non-small cell lung cancer. Trimming pared 7 bases from V and 2 bases from J, leaving 11 bases between. Germline-derived CDR1 and CDR2 are SGHRS and YFSETQ. This CDR3 region has 13 residues. Here immunoSEQ multiplex PCR was the method, and the copy in TCRdb shows in-frame clones only, minus some. The sample shows approximately 7,000 clones, under 95% of them seen only once. Sequenced here: peripheral blood mononuclear cells, sampled before any cancer treatment. The chain links TRBV5-1 to TRBJ2-3; D might be TRBD1 (5 bases). This sequence was found in a male donor at least 60 years old with stage II lung adenocarcinoma. CDR3 in DNA: TGCGCCAGCGGCCCAGGGCTCACAGATACGCAGTATTTT. Translation gives CASGPGLTDTQYF.